This is a list of T cell receptor beta chains from one sample in a study of control samples from healthy donors and cancer patients. Generated by immunoSEQ multiplex PCR, the TCRdb table keeps only in-frame clones and is missing some. The table lists over 150,000 clones, approximately 94% of them singletons. The specimen was PBMCs. The receptor set was obtained from a man aged 55 to 70 with colorectal cancer. Both conserved end residues are part of each CDR3. A D gene is named only where the DNA matches it firmly. Expanded clones get a size class; other rows say once, few or many, or leave the size out.

clone size	V gene	D gene	J gene	CDR3 DNA	CDR3 protein
-	TRBV7-2	-	TRBJ1-6	TGTGCCAGCAGCTTAGGGTTGGGTTATTCACCCCTCCACTTT	CASSLGLGYSPLHF
once	TRBV6-5	-	TRBJ2-5	TGTGCCAGCAGTAATTCCGAAGAGACCCAGTACTTC	CASSNSEETQYF
-	TRBV9	-	TRBJ2-2	TGTGCCAGCAGGAGACTTTCTACTAACACCGGGGAGCTGTTTTTT	CASRRLSTNTGELFF
-	TRBV12-3/TRBV12-4	-	TRBJ1-3	TGTGCCAGCAGTTTTGGAAACACCATATATTTT	CASSFGNTIYF
few	TRBV4-3	TRBD1	TRBJ1-1	TGCGCCAGCAGCCAGTCCAGGGGGACTGAAGCTTTCTTT	CASSQSRGTEAFF
-	TRBV10-3	TRBD2	TRBJ2-3	TGTGCCATAAGACTAGCGGGGGCAGATACGCAGTATTTT	CAIRLAGADTQYF
few	TRBV2	-	TRBJ2-3	TGTGCCAGCAGCCGCCCGCCTCCTACTTATAGCACAGATACGCAGTATTTT	CASSRPPPTYSTDTQYF
once	TRBV7-9	-	TRBJ2-5	TGTGCCAGCAGCCTCTCGAGAGACAGCTTCCAAGAGACCCAGTACTTC	CASSLSRDSFQETQYF
-	TRBV6-5	-	TRBJ1-3	TGTGCCAGCACCCACCAGGGCCCTGGAAACACCATATATTTT	CASTHQGPGNTIYF
-	TRBV15	-	TRBJ1-1	TGTGCCACCAGCGCCGGGGGGTTGGGGAACACTGAAGCTTTCTTT	CATSAGGLGNTEAFF
-	TRBV27	-	TRBJ1-2	TGTGCCAGCAGTTTCCAGGGGAAACAGGACTATGGCTACACCTTC	CASSFQGKQDYGYTF
-	TRBV5-1	TRBD2	TRBJ2-1	TGCGCCAGCAGCTTAAGCGGGGGGGCCCACAATGAGCAGTTCTTC	CASSLSGGAHNEQFF
-	TRBV10-3	-	TRBJ1-5	TGTGCCATCAGTGAGTCAGCCAGTAGTGGCAATCAGCCCCAGCATTTT	CAISESASSGNQPQHF
once	TRBV12-3/TRBV12-4	-	TRBJ2-3	TGTGCCAGCAGTTTGCTGAATACGCAGTATTTT	CASSLLNTQYF
-	TRBV11-2	TRBD2	TRBJ2-1	TGTGCCAGCAGCTTCCTCAGCGGGACCTTCCCTAATGAGCAGTTCTTC	CASSFLSGTFPNEQFF
-	TRBV6-4	-	TRBJ1-5	TGTGCCAGCAGTCGGAACAGCAATCAGCCCCAGCATTTT	CASSRNSNQPQHF
-	TRBV27	TRBD2	TRBJ2-7	TGTGCCAGCAACCTAGCGGGGGGCCTGGAGCAGTACTTC	CASNLAGGLEQYF
-	TRBV24-1	-	TRBJ1-1	TGTGCCACAACCTTTCAGGGGAACACTGAAGCTTTCTTT	CATTFQGNTEAFF
-	TRBV14	-	TRBJ2-5	TGTGCCAGCAGCCAAAGACAGAAAGAGACCCAGTACTTC	CASSQRQKETQYF
-	TRBV29-1	-	TRBJ2-5	TGCAGCCCTACAGGGGGAGGGGAGACCCAGTACTTC	CSPTGGGETQYF
-	TRBV2	TRBD1	TRBJ2-2	TGTGCCAGCAGTGAAGCAAACAGGGGCACCGGGGAGCTGTTTTTT	CASSEANRGTGELFF
-	TRBV9	-	TRBJ2-2	TGTGCCAGCAGCCTACACACGGGGGCCTTCACCGGGGAGCTGTTTTTT	CASSLHTGAFTGELFF
-	TRBV27	-	TRBJ2-3	TGTGCCAGCAGTTTAGGGACAACTAGCACAGATACGCAGTATTTT	CASSLGTTSTDTQYF
-	TRBV11-2	-	TRBJ1-1	TGTGCCAGCAGCTTAGGTCACGGAGCTGAAGCTTTCTTT	CASSLGHGAEAFF
-	TRBV5-1	-	TRBJ1-2	TGCGCCAGCAGCTTGGCCCCGGGGAATGGGTATGGCTACACCTTC	CASSLAPGNGYGYTF
-	TRBV7-2	-	TRBJ2-7	TGTGCCAGCAGCTTAGCCGGGTCTTGGGAGCAGTACTTC	CASSLAGSWEQYF
-	TRBV29-1	-	TRBJ2-7	TGCAGCGTTGGAGGAGGGACGCTCTACGAGCAGTACTTC	CSVGGGTLYEQYF
-	TRBV19	-	TRBJ2-3	TGTGCCAGTACTGACTCAGGGGCAGATACGCAGTATTTT	CASTDSGADTQYF
-	TRBV6-6	-	TRBJ1-1	TGTGCCAGCAGTTACTCTGACAGGCCTGAAGCTTTCTTT	CASSYSDRPEAFF
-	TRBV7-6	-	TRBJ2-2	TGTGCCAGCAGCTTCTCAGGGGTAGGCGGGGAGCTGTTTTTT	CASSFSGVGGELFF
-	TRBV30	TRBD1	TRBJ1-6	TGTGCCTGGGGAAGGGGGCGCGACAATTCACCCCTCCACTTT	CAWGRGRDNSPLHF
-	TRBV6-2/TRBV6-3	TRBD1	TRBJ1-2	TGTGCCAGCAGTTCCGTGGGACAGGGGACGGAAGATGGCTACACCTTC	CASSSVGQGTEDGYTF
once	TRBV2	-	TRBJ1-5	TGTGCCAGCAGTGGCGAAGGGTCCCCTCAGCCCCAGCATTTT	CASSGEGSPQPQHF
-	TRBV7-9	-	TRBJ1-1	TGTGCCAGCAGCCGACAGGAGAACACTGAAGCTTTCTTT	CASSRQENTEAFF
-	TRBV28	TRBD1	TRBJ1-2	TGTGCCAGCAGCGGTCTCAGGGGGTATGGCTACACCTTC	CASSGLRGYGYTF
-	TRBV27	-	TRBJ1-2	TGTGCCACCAGACCGACAGAGCCCTATGGCTACACCTTC	CATRPTEPYGYTF
-	TRBV6-2/TRBV6-3	TRBD1	TRBJ2-7	TGTGCCAGCAGTTACCACATCGGACAGGGTACCTACGAGCAGTACTTC	CASSYHIGQGTYEQYF
once	TRBV19	TRBD1	TRBJ2-3	TGTGCCAGTAGTACATCAGGGGGACCCGGCACAGATACGCAGTATTTT	CASSTSGGPGTDTQYF
-	TRBV5-1	TRBD2	TRBJ2-3	TGCGCCAGCAGCGGGGAGACTAGCGGGGGAACGAATACGCAGTATTTT	CASSGETSGGTNTQYF
-	TRBV25-1	TRBD2	TRBJ2-6	TGTGCCAGCAGTGACAGCGGGGGGTTCCTCTCTGGGGCCAACGTCCTGACTTTC	CASSDSGGFLSGANVLTF
-	TRBV10-2	-	TRBJ1-2	TGCGCCAGCAGTGAGGGTTTTAACTATGGCTACACCTTC	CASSEGFNYGYTF
once	TRBV6-2/TRBV6-3	-	TRBJ2-1	TGTGCCAGCAGTAAGCTGGACCCTTACAATGAGCAGTTCTTC	CASSKLDPYNEQFF
-	TRBV5-1	TRBD1	TRBJ1-2	TGCGCCAGCAGCTTGACCACAGCCGGGACAGCCAACTATGGCTACACCTTC	CASSLTTAGTANYGYTF
-	TRBV5-5	-	TRBJ1-1	TGTGCCAGCAGCTTGGGGGGACTAATGAACACTGAAGCTTTCTTT	CASSLGGLMNTEAFF
-	TRBV5-6	-	TRBJ2-2	TGTGCCAGCAGCTTGGGGAGGTTCGGTGGAACCGGGGAGCTGTTTTTT	CASSLGRFGGTGELFF
-	TRBV27	TRBD1	TRBJ2-7	TGTGCCAGCAGTTTAATACAGGGGGGAATCCACGAGCAGTACTTC	CASSLIQGGIHEQYF
-	TRBV2	-	TRBJ1-1	TGTGCCAGCAGCAGCTATTACACTGAAGCTTTCTTT	CASSSYYTEAFF
-	TRBV6-5	TRBD1	TRBJ2-2	TGTGCCAGCACCCAGCGGACAGGGCCCGGGGAGCTGTTTTTT	CASTQRTGPGELFF
-	TRBV12-3/TRBV12-4	-	TRBJ1-2	TGTGCCAGCAGTTTTACAGAGAACTATGGCTACACCTTC	CASSFTENYGYTF
-	TRBV6-5	TRBD1	TRBJ1-2	TGTGCCAGCAGCCGTACAACCGACAGGGACTATGGCTACACCTTC	CASSRTTDRDYGYTF
-	TRBV19	-	TRBJ1-5	TGTGCCAGTAGTCGTAGCAATCAGCCCCAGCATTTT	CASSRSNQPQHF
-	TRBV7-2	-	TRBJ1-2	TGTGCCAGCAGCTCTAAATCTCAGGGGACCGCTAACTATGGCTACACCTTC	CASSSKSQGTANYGYTF
-	TRBV5-4	TRBD2	TRBJ2-3	TGTGCCAGCAGCCCGGGGGGGCAAACAGATACGCAGTATTTT	CASSPGGQTDTQYF
-	TRBV6-5	-	TRBJ2-5	TGTGCCAGCAGTTTGGGGGGCTACCAAGAGACCCAGTACTTC	CASSLGGYQETQYF
-	TRBV10-3	-	TRBJ1-1	TGTGCCATCAGTGCCAAGAGAGAGAACACTGAAGCTTTCTTT	CAISAKRENTEAFF
-	TRBV18	TRBD1	TRBJ2-3	TGTGCCAGCTCACCTCCGGGACAGGGAGGAGATACGCAGTATTTT	CASSPPGQGGDTQYF
-	TRBV19	TRBD1	TRBJ1-5	TGTGCCAGTAGTTCGACAGGGAGCAATCAGCCCCAGCATTTT	CASSSTGSNQPQHF
-	TRBV3-1/TRBV3-2	-	TRBJ1-2	TGTGCCAGCAGCCAGGGGTCGGGGTCCGGCTACACCTTC	CASSQGSGSGYTF
-	TRBV27	-	TRBJ1-2	TGTGCCAGCAGCACCCGGGCCAACTATGGCTACACCTTC	CASSTRANYGYTF